The 3 T cell receptor beta chains below come from one sample, sequenced in a study of T cell responses to AZD1222 COVID-19 vaccine. Assay used: immunoSEQ multiplex PCR; TCRdb lists only in-frame clones, some missing. The data hold under 150,000 clones, with about 92% observed a single time. Sample: peripheral blood, taken on day 0 of AZD1222 vaccination. The receptors originated from an adult in good health.

The CDR3 DNA is TGTGCCAGCAGTGAAGGATGGGGGCAAGACACTGAAGCTTTCTTT. It translates to CASSEGWGQDTEAFF. This chain links TRBV6-1 with TRBJ1-1; maybe TRBD1 (6 bases). The CDR3 length is 15 residues. CDR1 and CDR2 (germline): MNHNS, SASEGT. Trimming took off 1 base at V and 3 bases at J, with 12 bases between the two ends.

The chain recombines TRBV6-2 or TRBV6-3 with TRBJ2-5; D gene uncertain. CDR3 length equals 12 residues. In germline, CDR1 is MNHEY, CDR2 SVGEGT. Trimming took off 5 bases at V and 7 bases at J, with 11 bases between the two ends. CDR3 loop: CASSDLKGTQYF. The CDR3 nucleotides are TGTGCCAGCAGTGACCTAAAAGGGACCCAGTACTTC.

The chain recombines TRBV7-6 with TRBJ2-1; TRBD2 matches at 9 bases. CDR3 length equals 17 residues. Germline CDR1 and CDR2: SGHVS and FNYEAQ. J lost 4 bases, V lost 1 base, and 8 bases had no gene match. The CDR3 coding sequence is TGTGCCAGCAGCTTAGTCTTATTAGCGGGAGCGTACAATGAGCAGTTCTTC. It encodes CASSLVLLAGAYNEQFF.